This T cell receptor beta chain was sequenced in a study of OX40 agonist ivuxolimab in advanced cancers. Profiled with immunoSEQ multiplex PCR; TCRdb holds only in-frame clones, not every one. The sample contains 30,000 to 45,000 clones, more than 75% of which appear only once. CDR1 LNHDA and CDR2 SQIVND come from the germline V gene (reference sequence). The CDR3 spans 15 residues. With 5 bases clipped from V and 7 bases from J, the junction kept 9 bases outside the gene matches. The origin of this receptor is an adult with an advanced solid tumor such as melanoma, head and neck, liver or kidney cancer. The gene calls are TRBV19 and TRBJ2-2, with 8 nucleotides matching TRBD1. The specimen was CD4+ or CD8+ T cells sorted from blood, collected in a trial of the OX40 agonist ivuxolimab. As DNA, the CDR3 is TGTGCCAGTAGTCCCGTGGACAGGGTGATCGGGGAGCTGTTTTTT. Residues: CASSPVDRVIGELFF.